Listed here is a single T cell receptor (beta chain). Its target is unknown. At one end, the junction sequence differs from germline, possibly due to a read error. Nobody among the patients had been given any treatment before thyroid surgery. This entry belongs to a study of metastatic and nonmetastatic thyroid tumors. Study summary: Comparison of repertoires was carried out across blood and tumor or nodule tissue from malignant and benign thyroid patients. Findings and limits, study-wide: It was reported that TCR beta diversity was significantly higher in malignant thyroid tumors than benign nodules, in blood and tumor.

The authors' processing: A classifier of distant metastasis in papillary thyroid cancer was built from CDR3 differences (across clinicopathological groups). TCRdb re-called the PCR reads with MiXCR. These V and J calls derive from TCRdb rather than the authors' analysis. Of 7,000 to 8,000 clones listed, about 30% were seen once; the top ten hold over 40%. The germline gives CDR1 SGHAT, CDR2 FQDESV (reference sequence). This CDR3 comprises 16 residues. Sequencing was done on a sample of tumor tissue. The origin of this receptor is a male donor with papillary thyroid cancer or a benign thyroid nodule (not recorded which). Some clones in this sample may be carry-over from other donors' samples. The V call is TRBV11-1, the J call TRBJ2-1; 11 positions agree with TRBD2. DNA for the CDR3: TGTGCCAGCAGTTTAGCGGGAGGGCTAGTCTCCAATGAGCAGTTCTTC. Its translation: CASSLAGGLVSNEQFF.